This TCR beta chain was profiled in a study of T cell changes during pregnancy in multiple sclerosis. The V gene's germline CDR1 is MGHDK and CDR2 SYGVNS. V lost 2 bases, J lost 6 bases, and 16 bases lay in between. The CDR3 runs 15 residues. The protocol was immunoSEQ multiplex PCR, while the TCRdb copy is restricted to in-frame clones and leaves out a portion. The sample lists 30,000 to 35,000 clones; just over 85% were seen once. This TCR was recovered from a female donor in good health, enrolled as a control in a pregnancy study. The material was CD4+ T cells from peripheral blood mononuclear cells, obtained in the first trimester of pregnancy. The J gene is TRBJ1-2, the V gene TRBV25-1; possibly TRBD1 for D (6 bases). CDR3 amino acids: CASSELDRTWNGYTF. The CDR3 nucleotides read TGTGCCAGCAGTGAACTAGACAGGACGTGGAATGGCTACACCTTC.